A selection of T cell receptor beta chains follows, all from one sample in a study of cytomegalovirus exposure and HLA in healthy donors. TCRdb's copy holds only in-frame clones and misses some; the assay was immunoSEQ multiplex PCR. This table holds nearly 95,000 clones, about 8% found once. Sequenced input: PBMCs. The receptors were gathered from a man between 45 and 60 years old in good health and CMV-seronegative. Each CDR3 is given with its conserved first and last residue. Each record gives: clone size, D gene, J gene, V gene, CDR3 length, CDR3 DNA, CDR3 protein. D genes are given only for firm matches. Not every row has a clone size; where given, it reads once, few, many or a size class.

clone_size: -
d_call: -
j_call: TRBJ2-1
v_call: TRBV5-1
cdr3_length: 15
cdr3_nt: TGCGCCAGCAGCTTGGATGGACTCTTTAACAATGAGCAGTTCTTC
cdr3_aa: CASSLDGLFNNEQFF

clone_size: -
d_call: -
j_call: TRBJ2-1
v_call: TRBV4-2
cdr3_length: 17
cdr3_nt: TGTGCCAGCAGCCAAGAATCGTCGGGAGAGGCCTACAATGAGCAGTTCTTC
cdr3_aa: CASSQESSGEAYNEQFF

clone_size: -
d_call: -
j_call: TRBJ1-5
v_call: TRBV29-1
cdr3_length: 12
cdr3_nt: TGCAGCGGAACGACAGGTTCGGGGCCCCAGCATTTT
cdr3_aa: CSGTTGSGPQHF

clone_size: -
d_call: -
j_call: TRBJ2-7
v_call: TRBV11-2
cdr3_length: 13
cdr3_nt: TGTGCCAGCAGCTTAGACGGCAGCGGCGAGCAGTACTTC
cdr3_aa: CASSLDGSGEQYF

clone_size: -
d_call: -
j_call: TRBJ2-7
v_call: TRBV6-5
cdr3_length: 14
cdr3_nt: TGTGCCAGCAGTCCAACACAGGTAGCCTACGAGCAGTACTTC
cdr3_aa: CASSPTQVAYEQYF

clone_size: few
d_call: -
j_call: TRBJ2-3
v_call: TRBV7-3
cdr3_length: 14
cdr3_nt: TGTGCCAGCAGCCCCACGAGGAACACAGATACGCAGTATTTT
cdr3_aa: CASSPTRNTDTQYF

clone_size: few
d_call: -
j_call: TRBJ1-6
v_call: TRBV5-1
cdr3_length: 16
cdr3_nt: TGCGCCAGCAGCCTCCGACAGGTAGAGGGTAATTCACCCCTCCACTTT
cdr3_aa: CASSLRQVEGNSPLHF

clone_size: few
d_call: -
j_call: TRBJ2-5
v_call: TRBV7-6
cdr3_length: 14
cdr3_nt: TGTGCCAGCAGCTCAACACTAGGTGGAGAGACCCAGTACTTC
cdr3_aa: CASSSTLGGETQYF

clone_size: few
d_call: TRBD1
j_call: TRBJ1-5
v_call: TRBV28
cdr3_length: 15
cdr3_nt: TGTGCCAGCAGTTCTCAGACAGGGGGCATGTTCGCCCAGCATTTT
cdr3_aa: CASSSQTGGMFAQHF

clone_size: few
d_call: -
j_call: TRBJ2-3
v_call: TRBV7-9
cdr3_length: 11
cdr3_nt: TGTGTCTACGAGATCACAGATACGCAGTATTTT
cdr3_aa: CVYEITDTQYF

clone_size: -
d_call: TRBD1
j_call: TRBJ2-3
v_call: TRBV28
cdr3_length: 16
cdr3_nt: TGTGCCAGCAGTTTAAATCCCGGACAGGGTAAAGGTACGCAGTATTTT
cdr3_aa: CASSLNPGQGKGTQYF

clone_size: few
d_call: -
j_call: TRBJ2-6
v_call: TRBV7-2
cdr3_length: 18
cdr3_nt: TGTGCCAGCAGCTTAGTGGCAGGGTTAGGCTCTGGGGCCAACGTCCTGACTTTC
cdr3_aa: CASSLVAGLGSGANVLTF

clone_size: few
d_call: TRBD1
j_call: TRBJ2-2
v_call: TRBV28
cdr3_length: 15
cdr3_nt: TGTGCCAGCAGTCCGGGGACAGCCTACACCGGGGAGCTGTTTTTT
cdr3_aa: CASSPGTAYTGELFF

clone_size: -
d_call: -
j_call: TRBJ1-1
v_call: TRBV11-1
cdr3_length: 13
cdr3_nt: TGTGCCAGCAGCTTAGGTCCTAACACTGAAGCTTTCTTT
cdr3_aa: CASSLGPNTEAFF

clone_size: -
d_call: -
j_call: TRBJ2-4
v_call: TRBV5-6
cdr3_length: 12
cdr3_nt: TGTGCCAGCAGCTTCTCGGAAAACATTCAGTACTTC
cdr3_aa: CASSFSENIQYF